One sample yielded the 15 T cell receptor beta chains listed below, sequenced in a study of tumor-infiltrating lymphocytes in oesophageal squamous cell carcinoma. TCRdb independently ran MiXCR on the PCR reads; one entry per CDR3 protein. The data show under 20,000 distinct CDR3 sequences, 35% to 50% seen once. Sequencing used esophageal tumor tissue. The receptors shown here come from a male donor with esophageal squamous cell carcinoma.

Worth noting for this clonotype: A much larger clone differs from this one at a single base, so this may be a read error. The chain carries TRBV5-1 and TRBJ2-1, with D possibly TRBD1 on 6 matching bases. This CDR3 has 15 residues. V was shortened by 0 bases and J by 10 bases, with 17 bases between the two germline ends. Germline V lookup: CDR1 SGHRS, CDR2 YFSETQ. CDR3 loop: CASSLDHTGSYEQFF. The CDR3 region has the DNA TGCGCCAGCAGCTTGGATCACACAGGGTCCTACGAGCAGTTCTTC.

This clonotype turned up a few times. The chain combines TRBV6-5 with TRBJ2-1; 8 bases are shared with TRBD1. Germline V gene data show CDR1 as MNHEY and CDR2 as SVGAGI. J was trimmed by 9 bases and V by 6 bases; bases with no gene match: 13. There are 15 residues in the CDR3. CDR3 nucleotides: TGTGCCAGCAGCTTAGAATACAGGGGGGCGAGTGAGCAGTTCTTC. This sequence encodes CASSLEYRGASEQFF.

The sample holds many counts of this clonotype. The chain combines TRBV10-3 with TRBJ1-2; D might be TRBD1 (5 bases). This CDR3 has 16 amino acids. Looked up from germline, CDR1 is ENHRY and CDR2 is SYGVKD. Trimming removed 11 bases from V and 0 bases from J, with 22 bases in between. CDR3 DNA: TGTGCCTGCCGGGATACTGACAGCCCAACTAACTATGGCTACACCTTC. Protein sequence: CACRDTDSPTNYGYTF.

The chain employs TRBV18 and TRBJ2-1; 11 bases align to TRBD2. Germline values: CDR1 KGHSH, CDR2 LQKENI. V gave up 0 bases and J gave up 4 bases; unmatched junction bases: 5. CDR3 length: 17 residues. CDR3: CASSPPGSGGAYNEQFF. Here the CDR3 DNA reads TGTGCCAGCTCACCACCGGGTAGCGGGGGGGCGTACAATGAGCAGTTCTTC.

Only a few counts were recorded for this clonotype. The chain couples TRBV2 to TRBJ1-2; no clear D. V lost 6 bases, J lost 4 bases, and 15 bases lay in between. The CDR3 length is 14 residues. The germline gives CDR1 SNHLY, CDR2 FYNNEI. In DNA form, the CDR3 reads TGTGCCAGCAGCGTTAGGGCCCTGGGCTATGGCTACACCTTC. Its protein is CASSVRALGYGYTF.

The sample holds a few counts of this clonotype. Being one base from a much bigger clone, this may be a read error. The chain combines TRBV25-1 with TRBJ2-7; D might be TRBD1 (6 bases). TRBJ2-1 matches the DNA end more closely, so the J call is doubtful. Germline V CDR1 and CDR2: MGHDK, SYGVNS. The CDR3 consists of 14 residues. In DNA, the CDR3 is TGTGCCAGCAGTACCCAGGGGACATCCTACGAGCAGTTCTTC. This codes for CASSTQGTSYEQFF.

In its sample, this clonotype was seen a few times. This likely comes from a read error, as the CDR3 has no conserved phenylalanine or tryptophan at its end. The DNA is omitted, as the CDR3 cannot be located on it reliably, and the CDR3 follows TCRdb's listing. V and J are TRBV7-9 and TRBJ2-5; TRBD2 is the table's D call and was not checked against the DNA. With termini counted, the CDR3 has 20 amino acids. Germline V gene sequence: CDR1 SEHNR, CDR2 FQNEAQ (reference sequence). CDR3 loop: CASSSLAYSRSSYNEQFFGS.

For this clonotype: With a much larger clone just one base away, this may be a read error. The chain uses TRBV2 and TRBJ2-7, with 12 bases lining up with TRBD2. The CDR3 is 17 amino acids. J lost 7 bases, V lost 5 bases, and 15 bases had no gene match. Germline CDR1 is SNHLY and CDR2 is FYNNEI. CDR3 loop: CASSLLYWTSGNNEQYF. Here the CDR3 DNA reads TGTGCCAGCAGTCTACTGTACTGGACTAGCGGGAACAATGAGCAGTACTTC.

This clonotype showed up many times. CDR3 coding DNA: TGTGCCATCAGTGAGTCGGGCGAAGTCGCTGAAGCTTTCTTT. Translated: CAISESGEVAEAFF. This chain links TRBV10-3 with TRBJ1-1; D uncertain. The CDR3 is made up of 14 amino acids. V lost 0 bases to trimming and J lost 6 bases, with 11 bases between them. Germline V gene data show CDR1 as ENHRY and CDR2 as SYGVKD.

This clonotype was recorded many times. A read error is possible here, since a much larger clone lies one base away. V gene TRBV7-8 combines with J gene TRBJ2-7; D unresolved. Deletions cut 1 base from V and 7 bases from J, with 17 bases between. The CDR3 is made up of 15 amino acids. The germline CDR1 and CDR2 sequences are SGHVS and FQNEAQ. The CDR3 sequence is CASSLVGQVNNEQYF. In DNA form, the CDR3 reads TGTGCCAGCAGCTTAGTCGGGCAGGTCAACAATGAGCAGTACTTC.

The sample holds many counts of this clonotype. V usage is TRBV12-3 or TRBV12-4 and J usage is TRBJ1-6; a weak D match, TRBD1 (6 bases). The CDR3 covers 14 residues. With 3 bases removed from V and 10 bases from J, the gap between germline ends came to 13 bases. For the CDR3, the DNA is TGTGCCAGCAGTTTTAGGGGGTTCTTCTCACCCCTCCACTTT. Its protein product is CASSFRGFFSPLHF.

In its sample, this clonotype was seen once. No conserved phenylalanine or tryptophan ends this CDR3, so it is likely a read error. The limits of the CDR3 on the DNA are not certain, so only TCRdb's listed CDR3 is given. The CDR3 spells CASSWTGSYGYTFSS. V and J are TRBV12-3 or TRBV12-4 and TRBJ2-1; no check of the table's D call, TRBD1, against the DNA was made. The CDR3 adds up to 15 amino acids, both ends counted.

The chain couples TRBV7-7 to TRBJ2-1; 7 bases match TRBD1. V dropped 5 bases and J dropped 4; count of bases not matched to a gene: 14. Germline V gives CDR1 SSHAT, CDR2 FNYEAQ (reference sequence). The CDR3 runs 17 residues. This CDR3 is CASSPTTGSGTYNEQFF. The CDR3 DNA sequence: TGTGCCAGCAGCCCAACGACAGGGTCGGGAACTTACAATGAGCAGTTCTTC.

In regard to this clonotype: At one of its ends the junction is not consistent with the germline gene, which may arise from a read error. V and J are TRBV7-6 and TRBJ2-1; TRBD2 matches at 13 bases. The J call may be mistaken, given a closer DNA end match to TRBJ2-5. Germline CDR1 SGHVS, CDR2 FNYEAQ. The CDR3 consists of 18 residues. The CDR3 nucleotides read TGTGCTAGCAGCTCCGGCACCCCGGGACTAGCGGGACAAGAGACCCAGTACTTC. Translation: CASSSGTPGLAGQETQYF.

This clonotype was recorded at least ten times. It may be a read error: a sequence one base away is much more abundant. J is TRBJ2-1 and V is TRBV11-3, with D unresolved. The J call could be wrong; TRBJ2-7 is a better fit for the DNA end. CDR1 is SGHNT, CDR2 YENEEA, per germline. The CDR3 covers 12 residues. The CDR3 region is CASSSNDNEQYF. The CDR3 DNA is TGTGCCAGCAGCTCGAACGACAATGAGCAGTACTTC.